This TCR beta chain originates from a study of cytomegalovirus exposure and HLA in healthy donors. General study points: Because they were indistinguishable, some V segments, including TRBV6-2 and TRBV6-3, were excluded. Reportedly, diagnosis of cytomegalovirus status by the classifier showed high specificity and sensitivity. Among TCR beta chains, those listed as cytomegalovirus-associated numbered around 160.

The ends were cut back, 2 bases at V and 2 bases at J, with 15 bases in the middle. The germline V gene encodes CDR1 MDHEN and CDR2 SYDVKM. The CDR3 is made up of 16 amino acids. As for this clone: Its antigen is not known.

The PCR was carried out with 60 Vbeta primers and 13 Jbeta primers. Method: immunoSEQ multiplex PCR; TCRdb's copy keeps in-frame clones and lacks some. The table records about 160,000 clones, 70% to 85% of them present only once. The genes are TRBV28 and TRBJ1-2; possible D gene TRBD1, 5 bases. The sequence was collected from a male donor in good health and CMV-seronegative. The sequenced material came from PBMCs. This CDR3 reads CASSLAGRGKNYGYTF. The CDR3 DNA sequence: TGTGCCAGCAGTTTAGCTGGTCGGGGGAAGAACTATGGCTACACCTTC.